The clone carrying this T cell receptor (beta chain) was counted at least ten times. The data derive from a study of blood T cell repertoires in COVID-19. Study as a whole: From the United States, Italy and Spain came samples of acute and convalescent COVID-19. PBMCs, B-cell-depleted T cells, or T cells were the source of the cDNA or gDNA that made up the material.

The ends were cut back, 1 base at V and 4 bases at J, with 10 bases in the middle. CDR1 GTSNPN and CDR2 SVGIG come from the germline V gene (reference sequence). CDR3 length: 13 amino acids. In the study's own analysis: The assay estimated nucleated cells by amplifying reference gene primers. Sequencing was performed with immunoSEQ multiplex PCR; in TCRdb, only in-frame clones are kept and a portion is missing. V, J and clone size reflect that table, while D and trimming were determined from the DNA. The sample lists 200,000 to 250,000 clones; roughly nine tenths were seen once. The source of this sequence is a woman between 18 and 29 years old who had recovered from COVID-19. The chain is built from TRBV30 and TRBJ1-1; possibly TRBD1 for D (6 bases). Sequences were obtained from peripheral blood. Written as DNA, the CDR3 is TGTGCCTGGAGTGAACAGGGTTTCACTGAAGCTTTCTTT. It is translated as CAWSEQGFTEAFF.